The 27 T cell receptor beta chains below come from one sample, sequenced in a study of cytotoxic CD8 clonotypes in ibrutinib-treated CLL. Repertoires were generated with immunoSEQ multiplex PCR, while TCRdb's copy carries only in-frame clones and drops some. The sample includes over 150,000 clones, approximately 72% of them seen just once. Here the sequenced sample was PBMCs, taken after 24 months of ibrutinib treatment. These receptors were taken from a human donor with chronic lymphocytic leukemia.

The rearrangement joins TRBV28 to TRBJ2-7; 8 positions match TRBD1. V lost 6 bases and J lost 5; bases outside the gene matches: 12. The CDR3 sequence is 15 residues long. The germline V gene encodes CDR1 MDHEN and CDR2 SYDVKM. In nucleotides, the CDR3 is TGTGCCAGCAGCCGCCGGTGGGACAGGACCCACGAGCAGTACTTC. As protein: CASSRRWDRTHEQYF.

The chain recombines TRBV5-6 with TRBJ2-7, with TRBD1 identical over 12 bases. V shed 3 bases, J shed 6 bases, and the junction held 7 bases outside the gene matches. CDR1 is SGHDT, CDR2 YYEEEE, per germline. This CDR3 region has 15 residues. CDR3 amino acids: CASSSQGTGGGEQYF. CDR3 DNA: TGTGCCAGCAGCTCCCAAGGGACAGGGGGCGGCGAGCAGTACTTC.

The gene calls are TRBV28 and TRBJ2-7; 12 nucleotides align to TRBD2. Germline V gene sequence: CDR1 MDHEN, CDR2 SYDVKM. The CDR3 is 15 residues long. After removal of 7 bases from V and 2 bases from J, the junction contained 6 bases not matched to a gene. The CDR3 sequence: CASTLWTSGTYEQYF. In DNA, the CDR3 is TGTGCCAGCACCTTGTGGACTAGCGGGACCTACGAGCAGTACTTC.

V and J are TRBV19 and TRBJ2-5, with 8 positions matching TRBD1. Trimming took 3 bases from V and 5 from J; bases not matched to a gene: 2. This CDR3 spans 13 amino acids. Germline V CDR1 and CDR2: LNHDA, SQIVND (reference sequence). CDR3 residues: CASSMTGVETQYF. In nucleotides, the CDR3 is TGTGCCAGTAGTATGACAGGGGTGGAGACCCAGTACTTC.

The genes are TRBV5-1 and TRBJ1-1, with D unresolved. V dropped 0 bases and J dropped 4 bases, with 7 bases sitting between them. In germline, CDR1 is SGHRS, CDR2 YFSETQ. The CDR3 sequence is 13 residues long. This chain's CDR3 is CASSLDRRTEAFF. The CDR3, as DNA: TGCGCCAGCAGCTTGGACCGACGCACTGAAGCTTTCTTT.

This chain joins TRBV15 and TRBJ2-7; D is unclear. In germline, CDR1 is LNHNV, CDR2 YYDKDF (reference sequence). The CDR3 is made up of 15 amino acids. Trimming left V 0 bases short and J 1 base short, with 10 bases between. This CDR3 reads CATSREQYPSYEQYF. The CDR3 region has the DNA TGTGCCACCAGCAGAGAGCAGTACCCTTCCTACGAGCAGTACTTC.

V usage is TRBV7-2 and J usage is TRBJ2-3, with 7 bases aligning to TRBD2. From germline, CDR1 is SGHTA and CDR2 FQGNSA. This CDR3 contains 12 residues. V was clipped by 7 bases and J by 4 bases; unmatched bases: 2. Here the CDR3 reads CASKGRADTQYF. Here the CDR3 DNA reads TGTGCCAGCAAAGGGAGGGCAGATACGCAGTATTTT.

The chain joins TRBV28 to TRBJ2-1, with unresolved D. Trimming took off 7 bases at V and 4 bases at J, with 17 bases between the two ends. The CDR3 consists of 15 residues. Germline V gene data show CDR1 as MDHEN and CDR2 as SYDVKM. CDR3 in amino acids: CASTMSTGLYNEQFF. The CDR3 DNA reads TGTGCCAGCACTATGTCTACCGGATTATACAATGAGCAGTTCTTC.

The chain employs TRBV28 and TRBJ2-4; 9 nucleotides align to TRBD2. The CDR3 is 15 amino acids. The germline V gene has CDR1 MDHEN and CDR2 SYDVKM. The V segment lost 4 bases and the J segment 0 bases; nucleotides outside the gene matches: 1. This chain's CDR3 is CASSSSGIAKNIQYF. The DNA of the CDR3 is TGTGCCAGCAGTTCTAGCGGGATAGCCAAAAACATTCAGTACTTC. Complete variable domain (other parts from reference TRBV28 and TRBJ2-4): DVKVTQSSRYLVKRTGEKVFLECVQDMDHENMFWYRQDPGLGLRLIYFSYDVKMKEKGDIPEGYSVSREKKERFSLILESASTNQTSMYLCASSSSGIAKNIQYFGAGTRLSVL.

The sample holds one count of this clone. V and J are TRBV7-2 and TRBJ2-7; D call uncertain. CDR3 length: 11 residues. Trimming removed 2 bases from V and 5 bases from J, with 4 bases in between. Germline V CDR1 and CDR2: SGHTA, FQGNSA. The CDR3 nucleotides read TGTGCCAGCAGCTTATGGGACGAGCAGTACTTC. It encodes CASSLWDEQYF.

This chain joins TRBV2 and TRBJ1-1; D uncertain. The CDR3 spans 13 residues. Trimming stripped 11 bases from V and 12 bases from J, with 25 bases between. Germline lookup yields CDR1 SNHLY and CDR2 FYNNEI. The CDR3 DNA reads TGTGCCGGGAATGGCCGAACAAGCCCTGAGACTTTCTTT. Its protein product is CAGNGRTSPETFF.

The J gene is TRBJ1-2, the V gene TRBV6-5; D call uncertain. CDR1 MNHEY and CDR2 SVGAGI come from the germline V gene. The CDR3 consists of 13 residues. Trimming took off 8 bases at V and 3 bases at J, with 13 bases between the two ends. The CDR3 DNA is TGTGCCAGCCATTCCGGGGAGGACTATGGCTACACCTTC. This encodes CASHSGEDYGYTF.

This sequence joins TRBV9 and TRBJ2-7; TRBD2 agrees at 10 bases. J was trimmed by 4 bases and V by 0 bases; bases with no gene match: 4. This CDR3 contains 15 residues. The germline CDR1 and CDR2 sequences are SGDLS and YYNGEE. The CDR3 loop reads CASSVATSGIYEQYF. CDR3 DNA sequence: TGTGCCAGCAGCGTAGCTACTAGCGGGATATACGAGCAGTACTTC.

This clone occurred a few times. The rearrangement joins TRBV30 to TRBJ2-3; the match to TRBD2 covers 12 bases. The V gene end was trimmed by 5 bases and the J gene end by 4 bases; junction bases not matched to a gene: 1. The CDR3 length is 13 residues. Germline CDR1 and CDR2: GTSNPN and SVGIG (reference sequence). The CDR3: CAWGLAGPDTQYF. As DNA, the CDR3 is TGTGCCTGGGGACTAGCGGGACCAGATACGCAGTATTTT.

This chain joins TRBV29-1 and TRBJ2-7; 9 positions match TRBD2. The CDR3 is 15 residues long. The germline gives CDR1 SQVTM, CDR2 ANQGSEA. The trim removed 4 bases at V and 0 bases at J, leaving 7 bases unmatched. CDR3 sequence reads: CSVARLAESSYEQYF. In nucleotides, the CDR3 is TGCAGCGTTGCTAGACTAGCGGAAAGCTCCTACGAGCAGTACTTC.

This clone was counted once. J is TRBJ1-2 and V is TRBV7-2; weak D call: TRBD1 (6 bases). Between the trimmed V and J ends, which lost 1 base and 3 bases, there was a span of 12 bases. The CDR3 consists of 15 residues. Germline CDR1 and CDR2: SGHTA and FQGNSA. CDR3 protein: CASSLVRTAHYGYTF. CDR3 in DNA: TGTGCCAGCAGCTTAGTTAGGACAGCACACTATGGCTACACCTTC.

The rearrangement uses TRBV10-2 and TRBJ1-1; D gene unclear. The CDR3 sequence is 16 residues long. V lost 3 bases and J 10 bases, leaving 24 bases between the germline ends. Germline lookup yields CDR1 WSHSY and CDR2 SAAADI. CDR3 protein: CASSDRDRTTPVRAFF. The CDR3 DNA follows: TGCGCCAGCAGTGACCGAGATAGGACGACTCCCGTCAGAGCTTTCTTT.

The chain carries TRBV30 and TRBJ2-1; D call uncertain. The CDR3 runs to 13 residues. V was shortened by 2 bases and J by 8 bases, with 13 bases between the two germline ends. Germline V gene data show CDR1 as GTSNPN and CDR2 as SVGIG (reference sequence). CDR3 amino acids: CAWSTNLLYEQFF. The CDR3 coding sequence is TGTGCCTGGAGTACCAATTTGTTATATGAGCAGTTCTTC. Together with reference TRBV30 and TRBJ2-1, the CDR3 gives the full variable domain: SQTIHQWPATLVQPVGSPLSLECTVEGTSNPNLYWYRQAAGRGLQLLFYSVGIGQISSEVPQNLSASRPQDRQFILSSKKLLLSDSGFYLCAWSTNLLYEQFFGPGTRLTVL.

This clone was observed a few times. V and J are TRBV7-2 and TRBJ2-3; D perhaps matches TRBD1 (6 bases). V was trimmed by 4 bases and J by 5 bases, leaving 13 bases between them. CDR3 length: 14 amino acids. From germline, CDR1 is SGHTA and CDR2 FQGNSA. The chain's CDR3 is CASSWDRGGDTQYF. The CDR3 bases are TGTGCCAGCAGCTGGGACCGAGGGGGAGATACGCAGTATTTT.

This sequence joins TRBV5-8 and TRBJ2-3, with TRBD1 identical over 10 bases. The CDR3 runs 17 residues. V gave up 0 bases and J gave up 3 bases; unmatched junction bases: 7. CDR1 and CDR2 from the germline V gene are SGHTS and YDEGEE. CDR3 in DNA: TGTGCCAGCAGCTTGGGGGAGAGACAGGGGGCAACAGATACGCAGTATTTT. It translates to CASSLGERQGATDTQYF.

The V call is TRBV18, the J call TRBJ2-5; unclear D gene. Germline V CDR1 and CDR2: KGHSH, LQKENI. V lost 2 bases to trimming and J lost 2 bases, with 3 bases between them. This CDR3 spans 12 amino acids. DNA of the CDR3: TGTGCCAGCTCACCAGGGCAAGAGACCCAGTACTTC. Translating it yields CASSPGQETQYF.

This chain joins TRBV28 and TRBJ2-7, with 9 positions matching TRBD1. Germline V lookup: CDR1 MDHEN, CDR2 SYDVKM. The junction had 14 bases not matched to a gene; V was cut back by 6 bases and J by 5 bases. The length of the CDR3 is 16 residues. The CDR3 here is CASRIQAGTGSHEQYF. Written as DNA, the CDR3 is TGTGCCAGCAGGATCCAAGCCGGGACAGGGTCCCACGAGCAGTACTTC.

The rearrangement uses TRBV11-2 and TRBJ1-4; a possible D gene is TRBD1 (5 bases). Germline V CDR1 and CDR2: SGHAT, FQNNGV. V lost 6 bases and J 8 bases, leaving 16 bases between the germline ends. This CDR3 is built from 14 residues. The CDR3 protein is CASSLREGNEKLFF. CDR3 DNA sequence: TGTGCCAGCAGTCTCCGCGAGGGGAACGAAAAACTGTTTTTT.

This clone was seen a handful of times. CDR3 protein: CAITPGGTDEQYF. The CDR3 nucleotides read TGTGCCATCACCCCGGGGGGAACCGACGAGCAGTACTTC. The chain is built from TRBV10-3 and TRBJ2-7, with TRBD2 matching 7 bases. CDR1 is ENHRY and CDR2 is SYGVKD in the germline V gene. The CDR3 contains 13 residues. V was pared by 7 bases and J by 5 bases, with 8 bases of the junction left unmatched.

The chain joins TRBV15 to TRBJ1-1; D gene uncertain. The germline gives CDR1 LNHNV, CDR2 YYDKDF (reference sequence). The V and J ends lost 0 bases and 0 bases respectively, with 5 bases between them. This CDR3 contains 14 residues. The chain's CDR3 is CATSRDSVNTEAFF. In nucleotides, the CDR3 is TGTGCCACCAGCAGAGATTCAGTGAACACTGAAGCTTTCTTT. Looking up the rest from reference TRBV15 and TRBJ1-1 gives the full variable domain: DAMVIQNPRYQVTQFGKPVTLSCSQTLNHNVMYWYQQKSSQAPKLLFHYYDKDFNNEADTPDNFQSRRPNTSFCFLDIRSPGLGDTAMYLCATSRDSVNTEAFFGQGTRLTVV.

The chain carries TRBV5-3 and TRBJ1-5, with unresolved D. TRBV5-3 is an ORF, with its function uncertain. This CDR3 has 12 amino acids. The V gene lost 8 bases and the J gene lost 7 bases, with 13 bases spanning the gap. CDR3 protein: CASSPDGQPQHF. DNA for the CDR3: TGTGCCAGCAGCCCGGACGGGCAGCCCCAGCATTTT.

This chain links TRBV9 with TRBJ2-1; 7 bases match TRBD2. In germline, CDR1 is SGDLS, CDR2 YYNGEE. After removal of 0 bases from V and 9 bases from J, the junction contained 9 bases not matched to a gene. The CDR3 extends over 15 amino acids. Here the CDR3 DNA reads TGTGCCAGCAGCGTAGCCCGCGGGAGTGTCAGTGAGCAGTTCTTC. Translation: CASSVARGSVSEQFF.